This T cell receptor beta chain is from a study of cytomegalovirus exposure and HLA in healthy donors. Study-wide results and caveats: The productive fraction for most TCR beta V segments was about 87% or about 30% in an earlier analysis. Sequencing depth roughly uniform across donors was assumed in presence/absence analyses.

The PCR ran on 60 Vbeta and 13 Jbeta primers. TCRdb's table, derived via immunoSEQ multiplex PCR, lists solely in-frame clones and lacks some. The sample consists of around 170,000 clones, approximately 80% of them appearing once. As to this clone: Its antigen is unknown.

This CDR3 has 15 residues. Germline V CDR1 and CDR2: LNHNV, YYDKDF (reference sequence). V was pared by 3 bases and J by 4 bases, with 3 bases of the junction left unmatched. The receptor's source is a woman between 50 and 59 years old in good health and CMV-seropositive. The specimen sequenced was PBMCs. The V call is TRBV15, the J call TRBJ2-3; TRBD2 aligns across 11 bases. The CDR3 loop is CATSSSGGASDTQYF. The CDR3, as DNA: TGTGCCACCAGCAGTAGCGGGGGGGCCTCAGATACGCAGTATTTT.